Each of the 8 T cell receptor beta chains below was sequenced from the same sample in a study of blood T cell repertoires in COVID-19. The assay was immunoSEQ multiplex PCR, and TCRdb's table has in-frame clones only and misses some. The table records about 120,000 clones, roughly four fifths of them present only once. The sequencing sample was made of peripheral blood. The origin of the receptors is a human donor in a cohort sampled during active COVID-19.

This sequence joins TRBV6-1 and TRBJ2-1; 8 positions agree with TRBD1. The CDR3 loop spans 17 amino acids. Trimming removed 0 bases from V and 4 bases from J; junction bases left unmatched: 8. CDR1 and CDR2 from the germline V gene are MNHNS and SASEGT. The CDR3 DNA follows: TGTGCCAGCAGTGAAGCTGTCGGGACAGGACCGTACAATGAGCAGTTCTTC. Translated: CASSEAVGTGPYNEQFF.

The chain uses TRBV14 and TRBJ1-1; perhaps TRBD1 as D (6 bases). The CDR3 extends over 14 amino acids. V shed 3 bases and J shed 3 bases, with 11 bases lying between them. Looked up from germline, CDR1 is SGHDN and CDR2 is FVKESK. CDR3 bases: TGTGCCAGCAGCCATCCGGACAGATACACTGAAGCTTTCTTT. Translating it yields CASSHPDRYTEAFF.

The chain carries TRBV4-1 and TRBJ1-1; D gene unclear. V shed 0 bases and J shed 0 bases, with 5 bases lying between them. The germline gives CDR1 MGHRA, CDR2 YSYEKL. The CDR3 extends over 14 amino acids. The CDR3 protein is CASSQDTVNTEAFF. CDR3 DNA: TGCGCCAGCAGCCAAGATACGGTGAACACTGAAGCTTTCTTT.

This chain links TRBV9 with TRBJ2-6; D ambiguous. The V gene lost 0 bases and the J gene lost 0 bases, with 7 bases spanning the gap. This CDR3 is 16 amino acids long. Germline V CDR1 and CDR2: SGDLS, YYNGEE. The CDR3 reads CASSVGGGSGANVLTF. The CDR3 DNA follows: TGTGCCAGCAGCGTAGGAGGCGGCTCTGGGGCCAACGTCCTGACTTTC.

The chain joins TRBV6-5 to TRBJ1-4; D possibly corresponds to TRBD1 (6 bases). Germline CDR1 is MNHEY and CDR2 is SVGAGI. V lost 2 bases and J lost 6, with 10 bases in between. This CDR3 comprises 14 residues. The DNA for the CDR3 is TGTGCCAGCAGTTACGTCAGGGGCGATGAAAAACTGTTTTTT. This encodes CASSYVRGDEKLFF.

J is TRBJ2-7 and V is TRBV5-4; TRBD2 matches at 9 bases. The germline V gene has CDR1 SGHNT and CDR2 YYREEE (reference sequence). V was clipped by 3 bases and J by 2 bases; unmatched bases: 6. CDR3 length: 15 amino acids. DNA of the CDR3: TGTGCCAGCAGCTCCCAGCGGGGGGATACCTACGAGCAGTACTTC. Amino acids: CASSSQRGDTYEQYF. Combining the CDR3 with reference TRBV5-4 and TRBJ2-7 gives the whole variable domain ETGVTQSPTHLIKTRGQQVTLRCSSQSGHNTVSWYQQALGQGPQFIFQYYREEENGRGNFPPRFSGLQFPNYSSELNVNALELDDSALYLCASSSQRGDTYEQYFGPGTRLTVT.

This sequence joins TRBV7-6 and TRBJ2-7, with a possible D match to TRBD2 (5 bases). V shed 0 bases and J shed 2 bases, with 8 bases lying between them. The CDR3 spans 14 residues. CDR1 and CDR2 from the germline V gene are SGHVS and FNYEAQ. Here the CDR3 DNA reads TGTGCCAGCAGCTTAGCAGGGAGAGCCTACGAGCAGTACTTC. This gives the protein CASSLAGRAYEQYF. Complete variable domain (other parts from reference TRBV7-6 and TRBJ2-7): GAGVSQSPRYKVTKRGQDVALRCDPISGHVSLYWYRQALGQGPEFLTYFNYEAQQDKSGLPNDRFSAERPEGSISTLTIQRTEQRDSAMYRCASSLAGRAYEQYFGPGTRLTVT.

By share, this clone ranks as large. The V gene is TRBV9, the J gene TRBJ2-7, with a possible D match to TRBD2 (5 bases). Germline V gives CDR1 SGDLS, CDR2 YYNGEE. This CDR3 is built from 14 residues. The V end lost 3 bases, the J end lost 0 bases, and 10 bases lay between the germline ends. The DNA for the CDR3 is TGTGCCAGCAGCGCCGGACTGGTCTCCTACGAGCAGTACTTC. Translation gives CASSAGLVSYEQYF.